A selection of T cell receptor beta chains follows, all from one sample in a study of blood T cell repertoires in COVID-19. The data were produced by immunoSEQ multiplex PCR, yet TCRdb's version contains in-frame clones alone and is incomplete. The sample carries 150,000 to 200,000 clones, approximately 83% recorded once. The sample was PBMCs or T cells enriched from blood (not recorded which). Receptors originate from a man aged 35 to 55 who had recovered from COVID-19. Each CDR3 is given with its conserved first and last residue. A D gene is named only where the DNA matches it firmly. Rows may omit the clone size; those that give it use once, few, many or a size class.

TRBV3-1/TRBV3-2	TRBJ1-2	.	few	CASRGQGSNYGYTF	TGTGCCAGCAGGGGTCAGGGGTCAAACTATGGCTACACCTTC
TRBV5-1	TRBJ1-1	.	.	CASSLYGGVGTEAFF	TGCGCCAGCAGCTTGTACGGGGGAGTCGGCACTGAAGCTTTCTTT
TRBV2	TRBJ1-3	.	.	CASSERGPAGANGNTIYF	TGTGCCAGCAGTGAAAGAGGCCCGGCAGGGGCGAACGGAAACACCATATATTTT
TRBV4-2	TRBJ1-3	.	.	CASSPRALAGNTIYF	TGTGCCAGCAGCCCCCGCGCATTGGCAGGGAACACCATATATTTT
TRBV12-3/TRBV12-4	TRBJ1-2	.	.	CASRETVNYGYTF	TGTGCCAGCAGGGAGACAGTTAACTATGGCTACACCTTC
TRBV19	TRBJ2-7	TRBD1	.	CASSHPGQRPYEQYF	TGTGCCAGTAGTCATCCGGGACAGCGACCCTACGAGCAGTACTTC
TRBV29-1	TRBJ1-2	.	.	CSVLVLAGYTF	TGCAGCGTGTTAGTCCTTGCTGGCTACACCTTC
TRBV28	TRBJ1-6	.	.	CASSPALSGSPLHF	TGTGCCAGCAGTCCGGCTCTTTCGGGTTCACCCCTCCACTTT
TRBV5-1	TRBJ1-6	.	.	CASSHRAGDNSPLHF	TGCGCCAGCAGCCACCGAGCGGGGGATAATTCACCCCTCCACTTT
TRBV6-5	TRBJ1-2	.	.	CASRAGWNYGYTF	TGTGCCAGCAGGGCAGGATGGAACTATGGCTACACCTTC
TRBV5-6	TRBJ1-3	.	many	CASSLTGIGNTIYF	TGTGCCAGCAGCTTGACAGGGATTGGAAACACCATATATTTT
TRBV19	TRBJ1-1	TRBD1	.	CASSKRQGSQAFF	TGTGCCAGTAGTAAACGACAGGGATCGCAAGCTTTCTTT
TRBV28	TRBJ2-2	TRBD2	few	CASSPLTLAGGNTGELFF	TGTGCCAGCAGCCCACTGACACTAGCGGGGGGAAACACCGGGGAGCTGTTTTTT